A single sample is the source of the 6 T cell receptor beta chains below, sequenced in a study of cytotoxic CD8 clonotypes in ibrutinib-treated CLL. Profiling relied on immunoSEQ multiplex PCR, and the TCRdb table lists in-frame clones only, not all of them. In the table there are 110,000 to 150,000 clones, 75% to 80% of which are singletons. Sequences were derived from PBMCs, sampled after 24 months of ibrutinib treatment. Receptor source: a human donor with chronic lymphocytic leukemia.

The rearrangement links TRBV4-3 to TRBJ1-1; D unresolved. This CDR3 is built from 13 residues. Germline V gene sequence: CDR1 LGHNA, CDR2 YSLEER. The V end lost 0 bases, the J end lost 8 bases, and 10 bases lay between the germline ends. Here the CDR3 reads CASSQDRTDEAFF. The CDR3 nucleotides are TGCGCCAGCAGCCAAGACCGGACGGACGAAGCTTTCTTT.

V usage is TRBV18 and J usage is TRBJ1-3, with D unclear. The CDR3 runs 14 residues. Germline V gene lookup returns CDR1 KGHSH and CDR2 LQKENI. Trimming removed 2 bases from V and 0 bases from J, with 5 bases in between. The CDR3 coding sequence is TGTGCCAGCTCACCAGTGAGCTCTGGAAACACCATATATTTT. It is translated as CASSPVSSGNTIYF.

The chain joins TRBV19 to TRBJ2-3; the match to TRBD1 covers 8 bases. V was clipped by 5 bases and J by 4 bases; unmatched bases: 2. CDR3 length equals 13 residues. CDR1 is LNHDA and CDR2 is SQIVND in the germline V gene (reference sequence). The CDR3 region is CASSDRGPDTQYF. CDR3 nucleotide sequence: TGTGCCAGTAGTGACAGGGGACCAGATACGCAGTATTTT. Combining the CDR3 with reference TRBV19 and TRBJ2-3 gives the whole variable domain DGGITQSPKYLFRKEGQNVTLSCEQNLNHDAMYWYRQDPGQGLRLIYYSQIVNDFQKGDIAEGYSVSREKKESFPLTVTSAQKNPTAFYLCASSDRGPDTQYFGPGTRLTVL.

This chain joins TRBV5-6 and TRBJ2-7, with a weak D call TRBD1 (8 bases). V lost 6 bases to trimming and J lost 6 bases, with 22 bases between them. Per the germline V gene, CDR1 is SGHDT and CDR2 is YYEEEE. This CDR3 is 15 amino acids long. The CDR3 nucleotides are TGTGCCAGCACCACGACAGGGGAGGGCTCGGGCGAGCAGTACTTC. Translation gives CASTTTGEGSGEQYF.

This clone was seen a few times. The rearrangement joins TRBV7-9 to TRBJ1-1; D remains ambiguous. The CDR3 totals 14 residues. Germline values: CDR1 SEHNR, CDR2 FQNEAQ (reference sequence). The V and J ends lost 7 bases and 1 base respectively, with 13 bases between them. The CDR3 loop reads CASTPGGPNTEAFF. The CDR3 region has the DNA TGTGCCAGCACCCCTGGAGGCCCGAACACTGAAGCTTTCTTT.

The CDR3 DNA is TGCAGCGGGGCAGTATCTCAAGAGACCCAGTACTTC. Translation gives CSGAVSQETQYF. This chain uses TRBV29-1 with TRBJ2-5, with D unclear. This CDR3 has 12 amino acids. Per the germline V gene, CDR1 is SQVTM and CDR2 is ANQGSEA. V lost 7 bases to trimming and J lost 2 bases, with 11 bases between them. Supplemented by reference TRBV29-1 and TRBJ2-5, the full variable domain reads SAVISQKPSRDICQRGTSLTIQCQVDSQVTMMFWYRQQPGQSLTLIATANQGSEATYESGFVIDKFPISRPNLTFSTLTVSNMSPEDSSIYLCSGAVSQETQYFGPGTRLLVL.